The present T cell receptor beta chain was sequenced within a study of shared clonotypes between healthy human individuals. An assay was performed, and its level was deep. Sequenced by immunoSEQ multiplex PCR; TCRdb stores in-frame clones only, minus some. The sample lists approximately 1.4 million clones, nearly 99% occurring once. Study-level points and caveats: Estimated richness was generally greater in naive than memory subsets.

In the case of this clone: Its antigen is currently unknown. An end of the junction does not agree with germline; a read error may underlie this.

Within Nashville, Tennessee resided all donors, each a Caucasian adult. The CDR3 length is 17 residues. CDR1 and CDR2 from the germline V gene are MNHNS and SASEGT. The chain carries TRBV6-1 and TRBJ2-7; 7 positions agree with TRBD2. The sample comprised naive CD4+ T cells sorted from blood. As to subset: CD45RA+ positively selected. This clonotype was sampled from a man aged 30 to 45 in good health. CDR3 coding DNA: TGTGCAAGCAGTGAATGGTTGTTGGGCGGGAGTGAGAACGAGCAGTACTTC. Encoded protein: CASSEWLLGGSENEQYF.